This T cell receptor (beta chain) appears in the sequencing data of a study of blood T cell repertoires in COVID-19. As for the study in general: Italy, Spain and the United States were the sources of the convalescent and acute COVID-19 samples. Nucleic acid was either cDNA or gDNA, and it came from T cells, B-cell-depleted T cells, or PBMCs.

Original processing notes: Amplification of reference gene primers provided the estimated nucleated cell counts. Produced via immunoSEQ multiplex PCR; TCRdb's table is partial and in-frame only. D and trimming come from the DNA, and the V and J calls and clone size come from that table. The sample holds 150,000 or so clones, more than 65% seen once. CDR3 length: 13 amino acids. The germline CDR1 and CDR2 sequences are MNHEY and SVGAGI. Trimming removed 6 bases from V and 8 bases from J, with 16 bases in between. What was sequenced was peripheral blood. This receptor was identified in an older woman with acute or convalescent COVID-19. The rearrangement joins TRBV6-5 to TRBJ1-2; weak D call: TRBD1 (6 bases). The CDR3 coding sequence is TGTGCCAGCAGCCCCGGTCATGGGGGCGGCTACACCTTC. This encodes CASSPGHGGGYTF.